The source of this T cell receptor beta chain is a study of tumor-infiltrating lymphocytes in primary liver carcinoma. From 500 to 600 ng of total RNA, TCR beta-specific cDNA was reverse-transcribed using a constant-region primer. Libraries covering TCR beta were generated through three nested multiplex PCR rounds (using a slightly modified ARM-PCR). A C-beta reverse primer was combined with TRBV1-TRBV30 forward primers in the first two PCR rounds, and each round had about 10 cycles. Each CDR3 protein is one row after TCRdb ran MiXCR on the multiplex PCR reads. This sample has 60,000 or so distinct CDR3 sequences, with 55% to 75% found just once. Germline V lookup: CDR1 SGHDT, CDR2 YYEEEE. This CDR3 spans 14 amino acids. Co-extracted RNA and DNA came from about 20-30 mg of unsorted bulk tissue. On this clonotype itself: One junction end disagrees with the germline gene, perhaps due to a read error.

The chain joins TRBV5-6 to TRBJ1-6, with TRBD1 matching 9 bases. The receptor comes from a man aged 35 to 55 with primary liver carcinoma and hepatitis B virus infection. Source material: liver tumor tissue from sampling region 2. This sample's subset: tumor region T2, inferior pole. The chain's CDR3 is CASSEGTGSSHLHF. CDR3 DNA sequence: TGTGCCAGCAGCGAAGGGACAGGGAGTTCACACCTCCACTTT. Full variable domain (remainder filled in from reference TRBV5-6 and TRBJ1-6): DAGVTQSPTHLIKTRGQQVTLRCSPKSGHDTVSWYQQALGQGPQFIFQYYEEEERQRGNFPDRFSGHQFPNYSSELNVNALLLGDSALYLCASSEGTGSSHLHFGNGTRLTVT.